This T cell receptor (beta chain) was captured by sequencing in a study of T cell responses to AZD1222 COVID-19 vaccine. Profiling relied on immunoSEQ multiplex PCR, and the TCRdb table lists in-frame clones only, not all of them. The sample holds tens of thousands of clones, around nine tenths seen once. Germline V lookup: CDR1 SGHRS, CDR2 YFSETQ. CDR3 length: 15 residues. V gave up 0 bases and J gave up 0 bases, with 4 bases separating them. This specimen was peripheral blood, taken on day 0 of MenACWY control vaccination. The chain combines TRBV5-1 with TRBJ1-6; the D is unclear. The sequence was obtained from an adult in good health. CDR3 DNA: TGCGCCAGCAGCTTGGATAGCTCCTATAATTCACCCCTCCACTTT. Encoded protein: CASSLDSSYNSPLHF.